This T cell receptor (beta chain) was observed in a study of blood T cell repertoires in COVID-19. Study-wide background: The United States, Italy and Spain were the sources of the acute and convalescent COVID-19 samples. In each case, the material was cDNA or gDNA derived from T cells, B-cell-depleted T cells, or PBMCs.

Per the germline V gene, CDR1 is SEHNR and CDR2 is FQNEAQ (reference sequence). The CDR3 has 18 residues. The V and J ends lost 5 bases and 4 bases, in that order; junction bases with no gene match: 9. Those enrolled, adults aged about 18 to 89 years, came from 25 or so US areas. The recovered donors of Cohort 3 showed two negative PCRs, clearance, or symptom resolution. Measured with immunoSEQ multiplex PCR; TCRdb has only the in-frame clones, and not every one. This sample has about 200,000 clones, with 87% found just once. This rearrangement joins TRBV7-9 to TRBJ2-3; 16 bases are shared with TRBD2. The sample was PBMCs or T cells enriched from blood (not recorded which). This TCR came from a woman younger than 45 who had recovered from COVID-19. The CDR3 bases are TGTGCCAGCAGCCGGGGGACTAGCGGGAGGGCCTCGGCAGATACGCAGTATTTT. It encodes CASSRGTSGRASADTQYF.